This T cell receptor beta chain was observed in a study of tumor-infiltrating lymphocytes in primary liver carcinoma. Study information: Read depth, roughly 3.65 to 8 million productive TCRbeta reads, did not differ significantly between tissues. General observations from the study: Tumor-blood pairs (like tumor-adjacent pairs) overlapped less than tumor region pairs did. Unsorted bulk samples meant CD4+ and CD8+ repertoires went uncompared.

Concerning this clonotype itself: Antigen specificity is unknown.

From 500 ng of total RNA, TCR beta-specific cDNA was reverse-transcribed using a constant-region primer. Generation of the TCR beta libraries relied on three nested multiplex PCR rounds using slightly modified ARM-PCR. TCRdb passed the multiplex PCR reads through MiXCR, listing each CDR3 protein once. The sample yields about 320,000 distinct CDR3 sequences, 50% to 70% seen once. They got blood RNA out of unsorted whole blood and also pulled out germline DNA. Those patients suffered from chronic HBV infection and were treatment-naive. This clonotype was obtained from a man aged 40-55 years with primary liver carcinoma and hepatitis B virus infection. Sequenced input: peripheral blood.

CDR3 amino acids: CASSLGFGGLSYNEQFF. CDR3 nucleotide sequence: TGTGCCAGCAGCTTAGGGTTCGGCGGGCTTTCCTACAATGAGCAGTTCTTC. This chain links TRBV11-3 with TRBJ2-1; D is perhaps TRBD2 (5 bases). The length of the CDR3 is 17 residues. V shed 1 base and J shed 1 base, with 14 bases lying between them. The germline V gene has CDR1 SGHNT and CDR2 YENEEA.